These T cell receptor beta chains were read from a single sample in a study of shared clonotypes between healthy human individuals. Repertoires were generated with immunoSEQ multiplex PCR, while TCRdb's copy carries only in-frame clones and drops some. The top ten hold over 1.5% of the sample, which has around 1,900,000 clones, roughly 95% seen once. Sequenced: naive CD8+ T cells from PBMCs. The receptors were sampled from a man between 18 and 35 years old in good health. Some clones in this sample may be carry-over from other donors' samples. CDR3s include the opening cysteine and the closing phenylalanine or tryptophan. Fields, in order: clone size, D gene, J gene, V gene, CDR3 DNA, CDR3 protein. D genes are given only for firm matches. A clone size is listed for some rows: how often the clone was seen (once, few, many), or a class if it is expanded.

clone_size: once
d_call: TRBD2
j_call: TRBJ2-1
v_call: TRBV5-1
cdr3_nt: TGCGCCAGCAGCTTGGCCGACCTCCCCGGACTAGAGGGTATTGAGCAGTTCTTC
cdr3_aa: CASSLADLPGLEGIEQFF

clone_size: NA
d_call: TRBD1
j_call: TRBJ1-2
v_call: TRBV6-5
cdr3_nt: TGTGCCAGCAGTTACTCGACGGGACAGATAGCCTATGGCTACACCTTC
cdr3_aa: CASSYSTGQIAYGYTF

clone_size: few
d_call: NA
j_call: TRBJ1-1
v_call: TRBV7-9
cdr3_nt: TGTGCCAGCAGCCCCCCCAGCACTGAAGCTTTCTTT
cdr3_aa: CASSPPSTEAFF

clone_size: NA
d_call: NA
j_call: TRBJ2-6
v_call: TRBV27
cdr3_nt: TGTGCCACCAGGTCTGGGGCCAACGTCCTGACTTTC
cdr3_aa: CATRSGANVLTF

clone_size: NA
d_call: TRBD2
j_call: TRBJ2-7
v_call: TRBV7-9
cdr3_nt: TGTGCCAGCATACCCGGGACTAGCCGACTTCGGGAGCAGTACTTC
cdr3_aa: CASIPGTSRLREQYF

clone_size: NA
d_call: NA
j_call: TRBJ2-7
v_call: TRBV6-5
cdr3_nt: TGTGCCAGCAGTTACTCGAGGGGGTGGGACTACGAGCAGTACTTC
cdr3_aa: CASSYSRGWDYEQYF

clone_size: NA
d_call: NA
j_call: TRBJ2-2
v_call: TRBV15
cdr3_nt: TGTGCCACCAGCAGAGATCGCGCAGAGAACACCGGGGAGCTGTTTTTT
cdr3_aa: CATSRDRAENTGELFF

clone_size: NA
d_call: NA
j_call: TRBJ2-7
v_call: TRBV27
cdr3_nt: TGTGCCAGCAGTTGGATCGGAGGCGAGCAGTACTTC
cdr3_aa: CASSWIGGEQYF

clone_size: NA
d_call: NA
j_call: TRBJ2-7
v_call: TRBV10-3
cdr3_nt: TGTGCCATCTCTGCAGGGTTGGACGAGCAGTACTTC
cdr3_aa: CAISAGLDEQYF

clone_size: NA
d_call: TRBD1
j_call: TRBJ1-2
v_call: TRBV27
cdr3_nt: TGTGCCAGCAGCCTTCAGGGGGCTGGATATGGCTACACCTTC
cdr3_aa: CASSLQGAGYGYTF

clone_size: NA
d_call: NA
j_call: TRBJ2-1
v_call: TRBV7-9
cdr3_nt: TGTGCCAGCAGCTTAGACGCCGGGAGCTCCTACAATGAGCAGTTCTTC
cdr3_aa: CASSLDAGSSYNEQFF

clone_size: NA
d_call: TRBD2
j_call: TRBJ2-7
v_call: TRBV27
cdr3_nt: TGTGCCAGCAGTTTATCGGGGTTCTTCAGCGGGGTCTCCTACGAGCAGTACTTC
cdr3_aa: CASSLSGFFSGVSYEQYF

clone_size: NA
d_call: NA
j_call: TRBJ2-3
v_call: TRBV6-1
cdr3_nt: TGTGCCAGCAGTGAACAGCAGGGATGGAGGCACACAGATACGCAGTATTTT
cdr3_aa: CASSEQQGWRHTDTQYF

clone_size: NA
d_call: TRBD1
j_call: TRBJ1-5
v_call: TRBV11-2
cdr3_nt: TGTGCCAGCAGCTTCCGACAGGGGGCGCAGCCCCAGCATTTT
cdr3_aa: CASSFRQGAQPQHF

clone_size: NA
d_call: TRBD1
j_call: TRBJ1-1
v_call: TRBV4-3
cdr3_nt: TGCGCCAGCAGCCTCAGACAGGGGCTGAACACTGAAGCTTTCTTT
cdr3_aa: CASSLRQGLNTEAFF

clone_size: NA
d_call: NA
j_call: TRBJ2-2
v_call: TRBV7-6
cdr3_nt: TGTGCCAGCAGCCTAGTTACCGGGGAGCTGTTTTTT
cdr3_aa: CASSLVTGELFF

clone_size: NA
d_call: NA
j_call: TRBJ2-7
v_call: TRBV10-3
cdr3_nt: TGTGCCATCAGTGAGGGGCAGGGGATAGGTTACGAGCAGTACTTC
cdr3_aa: CAISEGQGIGYEQYF

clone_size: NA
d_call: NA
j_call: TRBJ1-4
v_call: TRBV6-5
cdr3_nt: TGTGCCAGCAGTTACTCGACCAGGGGAGGTGAAAAACTGTTTTTT
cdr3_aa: CASSYSTRGGEKLFF

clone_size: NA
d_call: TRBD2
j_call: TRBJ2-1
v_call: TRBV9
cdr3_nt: TGTGCCAGCAGCGTACGGACTAGGGGTCAGGGCAATGAGCAGTTCTTC
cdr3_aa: CASSVRTRGQGNEQFF

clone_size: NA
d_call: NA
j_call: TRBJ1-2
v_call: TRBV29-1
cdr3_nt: TGCAGCGAACGGACGGGAACGGGTGGCTACACCTTC
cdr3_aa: CSERTGTGGYTF

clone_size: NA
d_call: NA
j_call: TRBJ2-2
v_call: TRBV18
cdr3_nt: TGTGCCAGCTCACCAGAAACGGAGAACACCGGGGAGCTGTTTTTT
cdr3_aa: CASSPETENTGELFF

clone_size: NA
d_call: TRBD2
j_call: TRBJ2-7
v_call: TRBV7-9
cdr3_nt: TGTGCCAGCAGCCAACGGGGGGACCCCAGCGGGTTCTACGAGCAGTACTTC
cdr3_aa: CASSQRGDPSGFYEQYF

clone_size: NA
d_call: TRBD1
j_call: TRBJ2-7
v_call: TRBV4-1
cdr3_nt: TGCGCCAGCAGCCGTGCGGGACAGGGGATTGTCTACGAGCAGTACTTC
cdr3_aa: CASSRAGQGIVYEQYF

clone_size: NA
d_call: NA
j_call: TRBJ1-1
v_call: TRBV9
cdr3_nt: TGTGCCAGCAGCGTAGGCCCGATGAACACTGAAGCTTTCTTT
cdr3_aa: CASSVGPMNTEAFF

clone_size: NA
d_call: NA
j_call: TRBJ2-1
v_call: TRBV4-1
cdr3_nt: TGCGCCAGCAGCCAACAAAGTACGGAGCAGTTCTTC
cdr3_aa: CASSQQSTEQFF

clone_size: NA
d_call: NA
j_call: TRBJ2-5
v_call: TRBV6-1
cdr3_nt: TGTGCCAGCAGTGAAAGAACAGGGACCTTCCAAGAGACCCAGTACTTC
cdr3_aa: CASSERTGTFQETQYF

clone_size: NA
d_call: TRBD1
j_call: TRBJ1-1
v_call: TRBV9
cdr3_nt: TGTGCCAGCAGCGCGTGGACAGGGGAAGCTTTCTTT
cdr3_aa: CASSAWTGEAFF

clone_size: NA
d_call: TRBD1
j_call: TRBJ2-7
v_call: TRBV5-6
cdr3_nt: TGTGCCAGCAGCTCCCACGCGGCAGGGGGCTACGAGCAGTACTTC
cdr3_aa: CASSSHAAGGYEQYF

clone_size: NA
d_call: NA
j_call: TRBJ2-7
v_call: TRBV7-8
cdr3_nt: TGTGCCAGCAGCTTATACGGGGACGACTCCTACGAGCAGTACTTC
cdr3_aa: CASSLYGDDSYEQYF

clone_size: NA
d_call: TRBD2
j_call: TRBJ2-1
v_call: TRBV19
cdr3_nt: TGTGCCAGTAGTCCTACTAGCGGAAGCTCCTACAATGAGCAGTTCTTC
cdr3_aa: CASSPTSGSSYNEQFF

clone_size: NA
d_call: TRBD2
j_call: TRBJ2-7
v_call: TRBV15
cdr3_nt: TGTGCCACCAGCCTTCGACTAGCGCCCTACGAGCAGTACTTC
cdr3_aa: CATSLRLAPYEQYF

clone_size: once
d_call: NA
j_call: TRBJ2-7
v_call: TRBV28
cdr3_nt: TGTGCCAGCAGTACTCCTCAGGAATTAAAGGCCTACGAGCAGTACTTC
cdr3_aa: CASSTPQELKAYEQYF

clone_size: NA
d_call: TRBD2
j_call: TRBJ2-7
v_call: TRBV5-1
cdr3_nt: TGCGCCAGCAGCTCCCTAGCGGGAGTTCAGTACGAGCAGTACTTC
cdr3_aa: CASSSLAGVQYEQYF

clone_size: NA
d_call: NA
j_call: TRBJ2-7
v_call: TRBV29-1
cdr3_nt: TGCAGCGTTGAGGGACCTAAGGCCTACGAGCAGTACTTC
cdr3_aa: CSVEGPKAYEQYF

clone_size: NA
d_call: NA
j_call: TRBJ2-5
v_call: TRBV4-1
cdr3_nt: TGCGCCAGCAGCCAAGATCGGGGAGACAAAGAGACCCAGTACTTC
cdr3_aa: CASSQDRGDKETQYF

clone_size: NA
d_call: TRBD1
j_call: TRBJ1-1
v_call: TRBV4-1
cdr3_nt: TGCGCCAGCAGCCCCTGGACCGGGACAGGCGATCTTGAAGCTTTCTTT
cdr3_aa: CASSPWTGTGDLEAFF

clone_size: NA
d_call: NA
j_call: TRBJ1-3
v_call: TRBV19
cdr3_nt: TGTGCCAGTATTAATGTTCCTGGAAACACCATATATTTT
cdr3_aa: CASINVPGNTIYF

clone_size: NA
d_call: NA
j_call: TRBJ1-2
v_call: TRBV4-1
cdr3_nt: TGCGCCAGCAGCCAAGATACGGGCAGGGTCTATGGCTACACCTTC
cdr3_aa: CASSQDTGRVYGYTF

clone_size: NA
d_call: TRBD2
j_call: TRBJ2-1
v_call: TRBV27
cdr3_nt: TGTGCCAGCAGTCAGGGGACTAGCGGGAACAATGAGCAGTTCTTC
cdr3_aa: CASSQGTSGNNEQFF

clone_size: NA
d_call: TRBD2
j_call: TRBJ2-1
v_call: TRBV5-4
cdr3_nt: TGTGCCAGCAGCCCCGGGACTAGCGGAACCCGTGAGCAGTTCTTC
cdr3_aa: CASSPGTSGTREQFF

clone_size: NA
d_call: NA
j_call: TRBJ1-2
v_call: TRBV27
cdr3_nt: TGTGCCAGCAGACAAGGGGGAAATGGCTACACCTTC
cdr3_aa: CASRQGGNGYTF

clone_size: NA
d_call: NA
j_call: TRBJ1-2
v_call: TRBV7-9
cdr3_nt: TGTGCCAGCAGCTTAGATCCCCTTTCTGGCTACACCTTC
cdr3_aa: CASSLDPLSGYTF

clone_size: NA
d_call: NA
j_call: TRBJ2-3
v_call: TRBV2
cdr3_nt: TGTGCCAGCAGTTCGTCAAAGCTCACAGATACGCAGTATTTT
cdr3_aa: CASSSSKLTDTQYF

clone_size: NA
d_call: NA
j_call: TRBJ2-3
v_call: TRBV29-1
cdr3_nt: TGCAGCGTTGAAGATCTTGTGTTACCGACAGATACGCAGTATTTT
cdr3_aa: CSVEDLVLPTDTQYF

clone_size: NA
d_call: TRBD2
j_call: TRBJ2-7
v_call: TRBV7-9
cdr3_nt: TGTGCCAGCAGCTTAGAGGGAGGGCTCTCCTACGAGCAGTACTTC
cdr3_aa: CASSLEGGLSYEQYF

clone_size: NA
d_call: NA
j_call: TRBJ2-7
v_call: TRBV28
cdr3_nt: TGTGCCAGCAGTTCACACACTTTCAGCTACGAGCAGTACTTC
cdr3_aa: CASSSHTFSYEQYF

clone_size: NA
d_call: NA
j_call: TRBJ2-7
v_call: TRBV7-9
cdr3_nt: TGTGCCAGCAGCGAACAGTACGAGCAGTACTTC
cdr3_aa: CASSEQYEQYF

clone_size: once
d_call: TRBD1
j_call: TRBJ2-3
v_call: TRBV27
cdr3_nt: TGTGCCAGCAGTCCCCCTCAGACAGGGTGGGGCACAGATACGCAGTATTTT
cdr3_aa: CASSPPQTGWGTDTQYF

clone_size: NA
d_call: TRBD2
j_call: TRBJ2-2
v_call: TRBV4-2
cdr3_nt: TGTGCCAGCGGGACTAGCGCGAACACCGGGGAGCTGTTTTTT
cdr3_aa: CASGTSANTGELFF

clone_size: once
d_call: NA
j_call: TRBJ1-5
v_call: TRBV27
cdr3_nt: TGTGCCAGCAGCAGGACAGCTTTTTATAGCAATCAGCCCCAGCATTTT
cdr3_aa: CASSRTAFYSNQPQHF

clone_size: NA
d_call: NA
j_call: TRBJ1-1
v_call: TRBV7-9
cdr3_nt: TGTGCCAGCAGCTTAATTTTGAGGGTCGGCGCTTTCTTT
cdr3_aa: CASSLILRVGAFF

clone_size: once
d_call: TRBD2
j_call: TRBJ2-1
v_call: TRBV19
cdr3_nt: TGTGCCAGTAGTCATGTCGGACTAGCGGGGTCCTACAATGAGCAGTTCTTC
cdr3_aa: CASSHVGLAGSYNEQFF

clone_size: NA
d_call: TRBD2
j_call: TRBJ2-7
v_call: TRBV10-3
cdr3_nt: TGTGCCATCAGTGTGGGTAGCGGGAGCACATTCTACGAGCAGTACTTC
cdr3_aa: CAISVGSGSTFYEQYF